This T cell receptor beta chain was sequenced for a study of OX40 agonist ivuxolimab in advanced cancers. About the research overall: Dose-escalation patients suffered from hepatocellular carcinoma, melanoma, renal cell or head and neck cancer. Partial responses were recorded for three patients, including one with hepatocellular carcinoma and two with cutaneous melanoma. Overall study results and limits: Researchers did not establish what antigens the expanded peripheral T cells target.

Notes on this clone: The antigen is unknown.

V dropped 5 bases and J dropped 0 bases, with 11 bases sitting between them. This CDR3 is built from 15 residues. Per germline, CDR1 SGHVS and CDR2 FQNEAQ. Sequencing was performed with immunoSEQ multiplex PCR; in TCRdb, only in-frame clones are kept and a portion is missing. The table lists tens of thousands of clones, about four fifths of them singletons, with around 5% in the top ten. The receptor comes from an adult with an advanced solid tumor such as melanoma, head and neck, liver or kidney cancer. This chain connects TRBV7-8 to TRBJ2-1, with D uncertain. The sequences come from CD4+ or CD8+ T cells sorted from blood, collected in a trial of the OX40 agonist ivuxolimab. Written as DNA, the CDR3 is TGTGCCAGCAGCCTGGGCGCCTCCTCCTACAATGAGCAGTTCTTC. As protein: CASSLGASSYNEQFF.